Following are 12 T cell receptor beta chains from one sample sequenced in a study of T cell repertoires in cytomegalovirus infection. TCRdb itself ran the reads through MiXCR, one entry per CDR3 protein. The sample carries roughly 500,000 distinct CDR3 sequences, about 33% recorded once. The antigens of these receptors remain unknown. The sample consisted of cultured PBMCs, taken from culture after CMV antigen stimulation. The source is a human donor in good health (CMV status not recorded). Some clones in this sample may be carry-over from other donors' samples.

On this clonotype: At one end the junction does not follow the germline gene, possibly because of a read error. The genes are TRBV7-2 and TRBJ1-2; 9 bases are a match to TRBD1. CDR1 is SGHTA, CDR2 FQGNSA, per germline. CDR3 length: 14 residues. CDR3 in DNA: TGTGCCAGCATCTTACAACAGGGGGCGGCGGGCTACACCTTC. Translation gives CASILQQGAAGYTF.

The chain carries TRBV19 and TRBJ2-1; weak D call: TRBD2 (6 bases). This CDR3 comprises 14 residues. V lost 5 bases to trimming and J lost 12 bases, with 20 bases between them. Germline loops: CDR1 LNHDA, CDR2 SQIVND (reference sequence). CDR3 nucleotide sequence: TGTGCCAGTAGTCCTGTGGTGGCGGGAAGGCGGCAGTTCTTC. Residues: CASSPVVAGRRQFF.

V is TRBV6-2 or TRBV6-3 and J is TRBJ2-1, with D possibly being TRBD2 (5 bases). CDR3 size: 15 residues. V lost 2 bases, J lost 3 bases, and 11 bases lay in between. Germline lookup yields CDR1 MNHEY and CDR2 SVGEGT. CDR3 sequence (DNA): TGTGCCAGCAGTTACGGGAGATTATTCTACAATGAGCAGTTCTTC. It is translated as CASSYGRLFYNEQFF.

The J gene is TRBJ1-6, the V gene TRBV4-2; no clear D gene. Germline CDR1 and CDR2: LGHNA and YNFKEQ. V was shortened by 0 bases and J by 7 bases, with 13 bases between the two germline ends. This CDR3 spans 16 amino acids. CDR3 nucleotides: TGTGCCAGCAGCCAAGAAGGCCAGGCGGGAAATTCACCCCTCCACTTT. Translation gives CASSQEGQAGNSPLHF.

This clonotype was detected a few times. The V and J genes are TRBV7-9 and TRBJ2-1, with TRBD2 matching over 10 bases. V trimming: 5 bases; J trimming: 9 bases; junction bases outside the gene matches: 10. The CDR3 extends over 15 amino acids. Germline values: CDR1 SEHNR, CDR2 FQNEAQ (reference sequence). The CDR3 region has the DNA TGTGCCAGCAGCGCCTCCGGGACTAGCGCTAGTGAGCAGTTCTTC. Protein product: CASSASGTSASEQFF.

Regarding this clonotype: Lacking the conserved final phenylalanine or tryptophan, this CDR3 likely reflects a read error. This rearrangement joins TRBV20-1 to TRBJ1-2; D gene ambiguous. Germline CDR1 reads DFQATT; CDR2 reads SNEGSKA (reference sequence). The CDR3 is 13 amino acids. V was trimmed by 0 bases and J by 5 bases, leaving 10 bases between them. CDR3: CSAREGFGYGYTL. In nucleotides, the CDR3 is TGCAGTGCTAGAGAGGGTTTTGGGTATGGCTACACCCTC.

This clonotype occurred many times. This chain links TRBV7-2 with TRBJ2-7, with D unclear. This CDR3 has 14 amino acids. Germline CDR1 and CDR2: SGHTA and FQGNSA. Trimming stripped 1 base from V and 6 bases from J, with 13 bases between. The DNA for the CDR3 is TGTGCCAGCAGCTTAGTTGATACAGCGACCGAGCAGTACGTC. Encoded protein: CASSLVDTATEQYV.

This clonotype occurred a few times. The chain links TRBV28 to TRBJ2-1, with 10 positions matching TRBD2. This CDR3 comprises 14 residues. V dropped 1 base and J dropped 8; count of bases not matched to a gene: 2. Germline CDR1 reads MDHEN; CDR2 reads SYDVKM. The CDR3 DNA is TGTGCCAGCAGTTTATCTAGCGGGAGAGATGAGCAGTTCTTC. Its protein product is CASSLSSGRDEQFF.

The sample holds many counts of this clonotype. The gene calls are TRBV7-2 and TRBJ2-1; possible D gene TRBD1, 5 bases. With 5 bases removed from V and 6 bases from J, the gap between germline ends came to 14 bases. Germline V gene data show CDR1 as SGHTA and CDR2 as FQGNSA. This CDR3 spans 14 amino acids. In DNA, the CDR3 is TGTGCCAGCAGCCCCCAAGCAGGGCTCAATGAGCAGTTCTTC. Translated: CASSPQAGLNEQFF.

The J gene is TRBJ2-7, the V gene TRBV6-2 or TRBV6-3; the match to TRBD1 covers 7 bases. The germline V gene encodes CDR1 MNHEY and CDR2 SVGEGT. The CDR3 has 13 residues. The CDR3: CTSSYMSGGEQYV. Here the CDR3 DNA reads TGTACCAGCAGTTACATGTCAGGGGGCGAGCAGTACGTC.

The V gene is TRBV6-1, the J gene TRBJ2-2, with D perhaps TRBD2 (6 bases). Germline V gene sequence: CDR1 MNHNS, CDR2 SASEGT. Trimming pared 3 bases from V and 1 base from J, leaving 9 bases between. The CDR3 is made up of 15 amino acids. The CDR3 sequence is CASSEWGENTGELFF. The CDR3 DNA follows: TGTGCCAGCAGTGAGTGGGGGGAGAACACCGGGGAGCTGTTTTTT.

This rearrangement joins TRBV7-2 to TRBJ2-5; D is unresolved. The V and J ends lost 5 bases and 1 base respectively, with 17 bases between them. The CDR3 length is 16 residues. Germline CDR1 and CDR2: SGHTA and FQGNSA. Written as DNA, the CDR3 is TGTGCCAGCAGCCCCAACTTTGCGGTACCCCAAGAGACCCAGTACTTC. It is translated as CASSPNFAVPQETQYF.